This T cell receptor beta chain was captured in a study of blood T cell repertoires in COVID-19. The overall study: Spain, Italy and the United States supplied samples that represented acute and convalescent COVID-19. T cells, B-cell-depleted T cells, or PBMCs provided the cDNA or gDNA that served as material.

Cohorts were determined from participant-reported clinical history. As processed by the authors: Reference gene primer amplification gave estimated nucleated cell counts. Libraries were prepared by immunoSEQ multiplex PCR; TCRdb keeps only in-frame clonotypes and omits some of them. The DNA gave D and trimming, while V, J and clone size come from that table. The table lists more than 400,000 clones, around 90% of them singletons. The germline CDR1 and CDR2 sequences are WSHSY and SAAADI. The CDR3 contains 13 residues. This clonotype was obtained from a woman between 18 and 29 years old who had recovered from COVID-19. Input material: PBMCs or T cells enriched from blood (not recorded which). The V call is TRBV10-2, the J call TRBJ2-1, with 8 bases that match TRBD2. CDR3 coding DNA: TGCGCTTCGGCGGGGGGCCGCCTCGATGAGCAGTTCTTC. Its translation: CASAGGRLDEQFF.